Below are 5 T cell receptor beta chains sequenced from a single sample in a study of shared clonotypes between healthy human individuals. Clones were sequenced by immunoSEQ multiplex PCR, and TCRdb holds only the in-frame ones, with some missing. The table has over 400,000 clones, around 80% seen once. What was sequenced was PBMCs. The receptors shown here come from a middle-aged woman in good health. Some clones in this sample may be carry-over from other donors' samples.

As concerns this clone: This sample also contains other DNA sequences that code for the same CDR3. The chain joins TRBV30 to TRBJ1-2; D remains ambiguous. CDR1 GTSNPN and CDR2 SVGIG come from the germline V gene (reference sequence). Trimming cost V 2 bases and J 0 bases, with 10 bases left between them. CDR3 length: 14 residues. The CDR3 nucleotides read TGTGCCTGGAGTAGGTTGACTTCTAACTATGGCTACACCTTC. This encodes CAWSRLTSNYGYTF.

CDR3 sequence (DNA): TGTGCCAGCGGCGAAACGCTCGAAGCTTTCTTT. Encoded protein: CASGETLEAFF. V and J are TRBV7-2 and TRBJ1-1; D uncertain. V lost 8 bases to trimming and J lost 8 bases, with 12 bases between them. The germline gives CDR1 SGHTA, CDR2 FQGNSA. This CDR3 comprises 11 residues.

The rearrangement joins TRBV10-3 to TRBJ2-3, with a tentative D call TRBD1 (5 bases). The length of the CDR3 is 14 residues. The V end was cut by 3 bases, the J end by 0 bases, with 7 bases between. Germline values: CDR1 ENHRY, CDR2 SYGVKD. The CDR3 protein is CAISDTGSTDTQYF. CDR3 coding DNA: TGTGCCATCAGTGATACAGGTAGCACAGATACGCAGTATTTT.

This chain joins TRBV28 and TRBJ2-1; 14 nucleotides align to TRBD2. The CDR3 sequence is 17 residues long. The V and J ends lost 4 bases and 12 bases, in that order; junction bases with no gene match: 14. The V gene's germline CDR1 is MDHEN and CDR2 SYDVKM. CDR3 bases: TGTGCCAGCAGTTCAGGGACTAGCGGGAGCAGAGGTGGTGTGCAGTTCTTC. As protein: CASSSGTSGSRGGVQFF. The complete variable domain, with remaining parts taken from reference TRBV28 and TRBJ2-1, reads DVKVTQSSRYLVKRTGEKVFLECVQDMDHENMFWYRQDPGLGLRLIYFSYDVKMKEKGDIPEGYSVSREKKERFSLILESASTNQTSMYLCASSSGTSGSRGGVQFFGPGTRLTVL.

The table lists this clone with a count of one. V is TRBV2 and J is TRBJ1-2, with 8 bases fitting TRBD1. CDR3 size: 15 residues. The ends lost 7 bases at V and 8 bases at J; junction bases unmatched: 15. Per the germline V gene, CDR1 is SNHLY and CDR2 is FYNNEI. The CDR3 DNA follows: TGTGCCAGCACCCTTGCCGGGACAGGAGGACGAGGCTACACCTTC. It encodes CASTLAGTGGRGYTF.